Reported below is one TCR beta chain. The sample comes from a study of cytomegalovirus exposure and HLA in healthy donors. Trimming left V 4 bases short and J 6 bases short, with 12 bases between. CDR1 SNHLY and CDR2 FYNNEI come from the germline V gene. The CDR3 sequence is 14 residues long. The PCR used 60 Vbeta and 13 Jbeta primers. Method: immunoSEQ multiplex PCR; TCRdb's copy keeps in-frame clones and lacks some. The sample shows 150,000 to 170,000 clones, roughly 77% of them seen only once. Sequencing input: PBMCs. The chain uses TRBV2 and TRBJ2-2; possibly TRBD1 for D (7 bases). The source is a man aged 25-40 years in good health and CMV-seropositive. The DNA of the CDR3 is TGTGCCAGCAGTGCTCAGGGGGGTTCCGGGGAGCTGTTTTTT. Translation gives CASSAQGGSGELFF.